A selection of T cell receptor beta chains follows, all from one sample in a study of CD8+CD57+ T cells in acquired aplastic anemia. TCRdb re-called the reads through MiXCR, storing one row per CDR3 protein. In the table there are about 40,000 distinct CDR3 sequences, under 80% of which are singletons. What was sequenced was sorted CD4+, CD8+, or CD8+CD57+ T cells (not recorded which) from PBMCs. All receptors come from a human donor with aplastic anemia. Both conserved end residues are trimmed from each CDR3. Fields, in order: J gene, V gene, CDR3 protein.

j_gene: TRBJ1-2
v_gene: TRBV25-1
CDR3aa: ASSERTGGDGYT

j_gene: TRBJ2-3
v_gene: TRBV20-1
CDR3aa: SARDIITDTQY

j_gene: TRBJ2-2
v_gene: TRBV5-1
CDR3aa: ASSLARVTDPGELF

j_gene: TRBJ1-2
v_gene: TRBV20-1
CDR3aa: SAGTADGYT

j_gene: TRBJ1-3
v_gene: TRBV20-1
CDR3aa: SASIGSGNTIY

j_gene: TRBJ1-1
v_gene: TRBV12-3/TRBV12-4
CDR3aa: ASSLWDNTEAF

j_gene: TRBJ2-1
v_gene: TRBV25-1
CDR3aa: ASSRLYEQF

j_gene: TRBJ2-5
v_gene: TRBV24-1
CDR3aa: ATSDTTGGETQY

j_gene: TRBJ1-2
v_gene: TRBV10-3
CDR3aa: AISADRGRGYT

j_gene: TRBJ1-1
v_gene: TRBV25-1
CDR3aa: ASSGGTWAEAF

j_gene: TRBJ2-1
v_gene: TRBV7-9
CDR3aa: ASSLGTENEQF

j_gene: TRBJ2-7
v_gene: TRBV4-2
CDR3aa: ASSGRDRHAYEQY

j_gene: TRBJ2-7
v_gene: TRBV7-6
CDR3aa: ASSIHRDRGSYEQY

j_gene: TRBJ1-3
v_gene: TRBV15
CDR3aa: ATSRGRGVGNTIY

j_gene: TRBJ2-5
v_gene: TRBV29-1
CDR3aa: SADLRETQY

j_gene: TRBJ2-1
v_gene: TRBV29-1
CDR3aa: SVETQTRDEQF

j_gene: TRBJ2-5
v_gene: TRBV12-3/TRBV12-4
CDR3aa: ASSLRTAKQETQY

j_gene: TRBJ1-2
v_gene: TRBV19
CDR3aa: AGSPKGYGYT

j_gene: TRBJ1-2
v_gene: TRBV20-1
CDR3aa: SARGRGLEGYT

j_gene: TRBJ1-5
v_gene: TRBV4-1
CDR3aa: ASSQDRDRERPQH

j_gene: TRBJ1-1
v_gene: TRBV25-1
CDR3aa: ASSREGGAEAF

j_gene: TRBJ2-5
v_gene: TRBV20-1
CDR3aa: SARNRDYSWETQY

j_gene: TRBJ2-7
v_gene: TRBV6-2/TRBV6-3
CDR3aa: ASSSSDRPYEQY

j_gene: TRBJ2-5
v_gene: TRBV20-1
CDR3aa: SASLFFGTQY

j_gene: TRBJ1-1
v_gene: TRBV6-5
CDR3aa: ASSYGEEGNTEAF

j_gene: TRBJ2-5
v_gene: TRBV10-1
CDR3aa: ASSDGTSGQETRY

j_gene: TRBJ1-1
v_gene: TRBV25-1
CDR3aa: ASSDPTGDGTEAF

j_gene: TRBJ2-7
v_gene: TRBV11-2
CDR3aa: ASSFGSEGLIPSGGVYEQY

j_gene: TRBJ2-3
v_gene: TRBV20-1
CDR3aa: SASHSSTDTQY

j_gene: TRBJ2-7
v_gene: TRBV4-1
CDR3aa: ASSQQRGSSYEQY

j_gene: TRBJ1-6
v_gene: TRBV4-1
CDR3aa: ASSQDRSYSPLH

j_gene: TRBJ2-3
v_gene: TRBV5-1
CDR3aa: ASSLGTSDPTDTQY

j_gene: TRBJ1-1
v_gene: TRBV10-3
CDR3aa: AISDTGPSAEAF

j_gene: TRBJ1-2
v_gene: TRBV12-3/TRBV12-4
CDR3aa: ASSLRGEGYT

j_gene: TRBJ2-3
v_gene: TRBV11-1
CDR3aa: VSSPWTGGRDTQY